A selection of T cell receptor beta chains follows, all from one sample in a study of neurological immune-mediated disorders. TCRdb reanalysed the 5' RACE reads using MiXCR and keeps one entry per CDR3 protein. The table records tens of thousands of distinct CDR3 sequences, roughly 4% of them present only once. The sequenced sample was PBMCs. The receptors were gathered from a woman in her 50s with multiple sclerosis. Both conserved end residues are trimmed from each CDR3. Fields, in order: D gene, V gene, CDR3 protein. A D gene is named only where the DNA matches it firmly.

d_gene: -; v_gene: TRBV7-6; CDR3aa: ASSSAGSSYNEQF
d_gene: -; v_gene: TRBV15; CDR3aa: ATSRDGRVNQPQH
d_gene: TRBD1; v_gene: TRBV10-3; CDR3aa: AISERTGGDEQY
d_gene: TRBD1; v_gene: TRBV12-3/TRBV12-4; CDR3aa: ASSTFGDSLRRT
d_gene: -; v_gene: TRBV20-1; CDR3aa: SARDLGSEAF
d_gene: TRBD2; v_gene: TRBV24-1; CDR3aa: ATSVPGTSDVEQF
d_gene: -; v_gene: TRBV7-2; CDR3aa: ASSRGAGLGQPQH
d_gene: TRBD2; v_gene: TRBV11-2; CDR3aa: ASSSRAGGTDTQY
d_gene: TRBD2; v_gene: TRBV20-1; CDR3aa: SASRMLAAPGEQY
d_gene: -; v_gene: TRBV4-1; CDR3aa: ASSQDSGNRYEQY
d_gene: -; v_gene: TRBV12-3/TRBV12-4; CDR3aa: ASSLGRVGGKNIQY
d_gene: TRBD1; v_gene: TRBV20-1; CDR3aa: SARDRDSYNEQF
d_gene: TRBD1; v_gene: TRBV7-7; CDR3aa: ASSPQGAEEQY
d_gene: -; v_gene: TRBV7-2; CDR3aa: ASSLDSSRYTQY
d_gene: TRBD1; v_gene: TRBV18; CDR3aa: ASSPQTGGTDTQY
d_gene: -; v_gene: TRBV29-1; CDR3aa: SVEVNTEAF
d_gene: TRBD2; v_gene: TRBV20-1; CDR3aa: SALTSGGQETQY
d_gene: TRBD2; v_gene: TRBV20-1; CDR3aa: SAGGSSGGYNEQF
d_gene: -; v_gene: TRBV4-3; CDR3aa: ASSQDPRGPANYGYT
d_gene: TRBD1; v_gene: TRBV12-3/TRBV12-4; CDR3aa: AGQGDQDEQF
d_gene: -; v_gene: TRBV5-1; CDR3aa: ASSLKGAEQF
d_gene: TRBD1; v_gene: TRBV20-1; CDR3aa: SARDRVGQSYEQY
d_gene: -; v_gene: TRBV9; CDR3aa: ASSVAGEGTEAF
d_gene: -; v_gene: TRBV10-3; CDR3aa: AIKAGDSYEQY
d_gene: -; v_gene: TRBV7-9; CDR3aa: ASSSRGADTDTQY
d_gene: -; v_gene: TRBV20-1; CDR3aa: SASAKAGETQY
d_gene: -; v_gene: TRBV7-2; CDR3aa: ASTRLGQPQH
d_gene: TRBD1; v_gene: TRBV20-1; CDR3aa: SATRDSYEQY
d_gene: TRBD2; v_gene: TRBV7-9; CDR3aa: ASKAGGAYEQY
d_gene: -; v_gene: TRBV3-1; CDR3aa: ASRGGLNGGVTQY
d_gene: -; v_gene: TRBV6-6; CDR3aa: ASSYPAGQEAF
d_gene: -; v_gene: TRBV5-1; CDR3aa: ASSQGTQETQY
d_gene: -; v_gene: TRBV6-5; CDR3aa: ASSRTDHYGYT
d_gene: TRBD1; v_gene: TRBV6-2/TRBV6-3; CDR3aa: ASSLPGQGTEQY
d_gene: -; v_gene: TRBV7-8; CDR3aa: ASSMSDRDTQY
d_gene: TRBD2; v_gene: TRBV7-7; CDR3aa: ASSLYASGRVEETQY
d_gene: TRBD2; v_gene: TRBV20-1; CDR3aa: SAQAGGRGDTQY
d_gene: -; v_gene: TRBV29-1; CDR3aa: SVSGGDTEQF
d_gene: TRBD2; v_gene: TRBV4-3; CDR3aa: ASSQDRGLAGVKQF
d_gene: TRBD2; v_gene: TRBV20-1; CDR3aa: SARDRASGLQETQY